This T cell receptor beta chain was obtained from a study of CD8 T cells in Susac syndrome. Sequencing targeted TCR beta in T cells from blood (CD8+ and CD4+). Purification of the CD8+ and CD4+ T cells relied on negative isolation, and TEMRA cells underwent FACS enrichment. J was trimmed by 3 bases and V by 5 bases; bases with no gene match: 7. Looked up from germline, CDR1 is SGHVS and CDR2 is FQNEAQ. The CDR3 has 15 amino acids. This clonotype was recorded once. Its antigen is currently unknown. Reverse transcription used about 0.45 to 1 ug RNA and random hexamers. By means of immunoSEQ multiplex PCR, TCR beta CDR3 spanning 54 Vbeta and 13 Jbeta underwent amplification. TCRdb analysed the immunoSEQ multiplex PCR reads with MiXCR anew, one entry per CDR3 protein. Found here are about 300,000 distinct CDR3 sequences, over 75% of them singletons; the top ten hold under 0.2%. General study results and limits: An acknowledgment was made by the study that its TCR sequencing and HLA analysis involved relatively few individuals.

This sequence joins TRBV7-8 and TRBJ2-5, with TRBD2 matching over 9 bases. The source of this sequence is a human donor with multiple sclerosis. Sequencing input: CD8+ T cells from PBMCs. For the CDR3, the DNA is TGTGCCAGCAGCCACTCTAGCGGGATCAAAGAGACCCAGTACTTC. Its protein product is CASSHSSGIKETQYF.